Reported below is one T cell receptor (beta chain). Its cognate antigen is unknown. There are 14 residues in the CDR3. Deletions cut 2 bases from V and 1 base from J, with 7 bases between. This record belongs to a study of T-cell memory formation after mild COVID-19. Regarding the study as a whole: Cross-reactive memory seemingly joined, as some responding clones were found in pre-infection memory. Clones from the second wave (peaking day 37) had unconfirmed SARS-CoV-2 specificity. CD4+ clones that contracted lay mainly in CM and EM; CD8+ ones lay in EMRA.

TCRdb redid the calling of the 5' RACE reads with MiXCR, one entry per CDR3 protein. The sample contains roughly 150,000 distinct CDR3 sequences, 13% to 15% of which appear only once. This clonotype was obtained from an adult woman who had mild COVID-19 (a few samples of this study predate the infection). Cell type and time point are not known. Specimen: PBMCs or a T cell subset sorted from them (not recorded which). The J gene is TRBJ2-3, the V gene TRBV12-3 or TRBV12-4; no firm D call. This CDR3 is CASSLFGRTDTQYF. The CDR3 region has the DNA TGTGCCAGCAGTTTATTCGGTCGCACAGATACGCAGTATTTT.